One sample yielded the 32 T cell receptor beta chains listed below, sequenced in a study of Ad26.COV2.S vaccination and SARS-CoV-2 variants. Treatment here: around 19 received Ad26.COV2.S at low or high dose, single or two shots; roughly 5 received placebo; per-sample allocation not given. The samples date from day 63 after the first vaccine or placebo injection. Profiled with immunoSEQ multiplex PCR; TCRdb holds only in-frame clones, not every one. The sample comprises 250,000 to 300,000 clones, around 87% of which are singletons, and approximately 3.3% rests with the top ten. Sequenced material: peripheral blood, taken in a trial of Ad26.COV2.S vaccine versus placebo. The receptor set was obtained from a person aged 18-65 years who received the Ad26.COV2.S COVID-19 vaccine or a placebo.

CDR3 sequence (DNA): TGTGCCAGCAGTTACACTGGCTACACCTTC. Translated: CASSYTGYTF. The chain couples TRBV6-8 to TRBJ1-2; unclear D gene. The CDR3 is 10 residues long. With 2 bases removed from V and 7 bases from J, the gap between germline ends came to 2 bases. CDR1 is MNHGY, CDR2 SAAAGT, per germline.

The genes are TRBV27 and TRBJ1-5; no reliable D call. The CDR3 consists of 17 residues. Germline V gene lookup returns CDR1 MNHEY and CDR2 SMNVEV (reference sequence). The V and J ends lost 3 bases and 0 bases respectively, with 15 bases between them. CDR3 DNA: TGTGCCAGCAGTTTGTATAGGTCGACGGATAGCAATCAGCCCCAGCATTTT. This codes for CASSLYRSTDSNQPQHF.

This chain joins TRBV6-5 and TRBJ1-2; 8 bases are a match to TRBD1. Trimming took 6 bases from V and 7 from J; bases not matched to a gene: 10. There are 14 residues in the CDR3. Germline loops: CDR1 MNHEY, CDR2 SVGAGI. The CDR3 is CASSSPDRVRGYTF. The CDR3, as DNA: TGTGCCAGCAGCTCGCCGGACAGGGTTCGTGGCTACACCTTC.

CDR3 amino acids: CASSQGTENTEAFF. The CDR3 DNA reads TGTGCCAGCAGCCAAGGGACAGAGAACACTGAAGCTTTCTTT. This chain joins TRBV3-1 (or the pseudogene TRBV3-2) and TRBJ1-1; possible D gene TRBD1, 6 bases. This CDR3 has 14 residues. The V and J ends lost 1 base and 1 base respectively, with 7 bases between them. Germline-derived CDR1 and CDR2 are LGHDT and YNNKEL (reference sequence).

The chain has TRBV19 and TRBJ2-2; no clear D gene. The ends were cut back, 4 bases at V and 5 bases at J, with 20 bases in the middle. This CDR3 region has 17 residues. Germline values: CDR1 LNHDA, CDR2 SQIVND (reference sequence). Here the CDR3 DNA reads TGTGCCAGTAGTACCCCCCCCGACGTTTTGGGGACCGGGGAGCTGTTTTTT. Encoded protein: CASSTPPDVLGTGELFF.

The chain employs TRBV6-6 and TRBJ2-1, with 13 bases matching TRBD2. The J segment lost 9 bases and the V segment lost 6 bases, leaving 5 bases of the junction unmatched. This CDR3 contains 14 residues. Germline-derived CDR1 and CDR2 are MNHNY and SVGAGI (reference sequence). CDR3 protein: CASRRLAGGGEQFF. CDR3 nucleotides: TGTGCCAGCAGAAGACTAGCGGGGGGTGGTGAGCAGTTCTTC.

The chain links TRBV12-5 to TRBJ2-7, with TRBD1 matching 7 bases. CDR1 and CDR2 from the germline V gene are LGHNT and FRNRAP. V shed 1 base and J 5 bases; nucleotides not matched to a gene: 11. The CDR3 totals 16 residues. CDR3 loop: CASGLAVGQGVHEQYF. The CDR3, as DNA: TGTGCTAGTGGTTTGGCCGTGGGGCAGGGGGTCCACGAGCAGTACTTC.

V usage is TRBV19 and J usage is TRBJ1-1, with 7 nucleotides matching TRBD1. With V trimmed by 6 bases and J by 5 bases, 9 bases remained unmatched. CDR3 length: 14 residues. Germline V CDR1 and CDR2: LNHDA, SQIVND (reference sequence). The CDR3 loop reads CASSYRGPGTEAFF. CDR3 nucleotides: TGTGCCAGTAGCTATAGGGGGCCGGGTACTGAAGCTTTCTTT.

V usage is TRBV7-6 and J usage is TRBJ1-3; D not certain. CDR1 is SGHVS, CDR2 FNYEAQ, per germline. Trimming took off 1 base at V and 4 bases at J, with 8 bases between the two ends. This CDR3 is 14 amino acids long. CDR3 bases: TGTGCCAGCAGCTTAGGACGCGGGGGAAACACCATATATTTT. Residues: CASSLGRGGNTIYF. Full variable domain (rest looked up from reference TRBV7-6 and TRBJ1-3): GAGVSQSPRYKVTKRGQDVALRCDPISGHVSLYWYRQALGQGPEFLTYFNYEAQQDKSGLPNDRFSAERPEGSISTLTIQRTEQRDSAMYRCASSLGRGGNTIYFGEGSWLTVV.

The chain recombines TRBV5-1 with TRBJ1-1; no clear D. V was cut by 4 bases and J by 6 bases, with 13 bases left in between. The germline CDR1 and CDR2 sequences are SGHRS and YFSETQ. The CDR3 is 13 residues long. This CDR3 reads CASSPKGVAEAFF. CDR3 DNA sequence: TGCGCCAGCAGCCCTAAAGGAGTTGCTGAAGCTTTCTTT.

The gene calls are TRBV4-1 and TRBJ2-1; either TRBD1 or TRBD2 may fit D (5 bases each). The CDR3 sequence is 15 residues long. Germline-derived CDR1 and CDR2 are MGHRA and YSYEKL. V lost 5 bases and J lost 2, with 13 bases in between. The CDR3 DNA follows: TGCGCCAGCAGCTCTCGCCGGGACGCCTACAATGAGCAGTTCTTC. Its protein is CASSSRRDAYNEQFF.

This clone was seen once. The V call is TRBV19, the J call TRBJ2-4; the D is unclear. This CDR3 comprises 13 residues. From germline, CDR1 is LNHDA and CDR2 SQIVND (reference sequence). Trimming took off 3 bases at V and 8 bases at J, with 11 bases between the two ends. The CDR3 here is CASSIFHRDIQYF. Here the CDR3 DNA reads TGTGCCAGTAGTATCTTCCACCGAGACATTCAGTACTTC.

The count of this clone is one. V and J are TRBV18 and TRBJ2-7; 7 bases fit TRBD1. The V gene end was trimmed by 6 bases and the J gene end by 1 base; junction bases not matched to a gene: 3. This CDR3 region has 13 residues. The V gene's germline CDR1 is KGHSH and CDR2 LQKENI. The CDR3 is CASSSGQSYEQYF. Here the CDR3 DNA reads TGTGCCAGCTCGTCGGGACAGTCCTACGAGCAGTACTTC.

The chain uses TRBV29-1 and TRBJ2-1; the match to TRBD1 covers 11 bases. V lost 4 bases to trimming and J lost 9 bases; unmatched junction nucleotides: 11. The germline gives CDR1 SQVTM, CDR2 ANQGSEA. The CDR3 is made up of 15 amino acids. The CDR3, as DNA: TGCAGCGTTGCCCGACCGGGACAGGGGGTTGGTGAGCAGTTCTTC. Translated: CSVARPGQGVGEQFF.

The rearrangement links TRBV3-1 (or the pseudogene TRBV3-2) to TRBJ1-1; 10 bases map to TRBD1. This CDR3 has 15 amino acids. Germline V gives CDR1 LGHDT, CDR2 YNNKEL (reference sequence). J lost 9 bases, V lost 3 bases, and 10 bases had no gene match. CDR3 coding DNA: TGTGCCAGCAGCCATCGACCGGGACAGGGGTGGAAAGCTTTCTTT. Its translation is CASSHRPGQGWKAFF.

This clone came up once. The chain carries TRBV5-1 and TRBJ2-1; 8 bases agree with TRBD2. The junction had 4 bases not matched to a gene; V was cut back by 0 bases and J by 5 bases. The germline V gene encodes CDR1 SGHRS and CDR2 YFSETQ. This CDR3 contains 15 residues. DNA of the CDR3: TGCGCCAGCAGCTTGGTGGCGGGGGGAAACAATGAGCAGTTCTTC. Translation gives CASSLVAGGNNEQFF.

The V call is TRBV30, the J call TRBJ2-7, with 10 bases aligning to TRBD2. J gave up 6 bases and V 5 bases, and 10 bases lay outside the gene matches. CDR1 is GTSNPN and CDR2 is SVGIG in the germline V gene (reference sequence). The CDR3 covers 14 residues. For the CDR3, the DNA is TGTGCCTGGGGGCCGGGACTAGCGACCTCCGAGCAGTACTTC. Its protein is CAWGPGLATSEQYF.

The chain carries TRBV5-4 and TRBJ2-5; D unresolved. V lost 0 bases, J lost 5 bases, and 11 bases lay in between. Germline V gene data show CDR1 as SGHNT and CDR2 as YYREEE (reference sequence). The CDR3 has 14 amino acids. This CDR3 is CASSLASETETQYF. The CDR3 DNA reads TGTGCCAGCAGCTTGGCCTCAGAGACGGAGACCCAGTACTTC. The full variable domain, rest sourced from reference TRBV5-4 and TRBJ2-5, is ETGVTQSPTHLIKTRGQQVTLRCSSQSGHNTVSWYQQALGQGPQFIFQYYREEENGRGNFPPRFSGLQFPNYSSELNVNALELDDSALYLCASSLASETETQYFGPGTRLLVL.

The CDR3 sequence: CASLKSVGEKLFF. The DNA of the CDR3 is TGTGCCAGCCTGAAAAGTGTAGGCGAAAAACTGTTTTTT. The V call is TRBV2, the J call TRBJ1-4; D is ambiguous. CDR3 length equals 13 residues. The V end lost 8 bases, the J end lost 8 bases, and 15 bases lay between the germline ends. Germline V gene lookup returns CDR1 SNHLY and CDR2 FYNNEI.

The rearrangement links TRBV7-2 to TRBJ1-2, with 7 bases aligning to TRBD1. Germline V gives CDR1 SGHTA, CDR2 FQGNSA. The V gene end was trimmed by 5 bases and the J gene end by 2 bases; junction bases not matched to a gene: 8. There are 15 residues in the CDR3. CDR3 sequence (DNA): TGTGCCAGCAGCCCAGGGGGGGGGACCAACTATGGCTACACCTTC. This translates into CASSPGGGTNYGYTF.

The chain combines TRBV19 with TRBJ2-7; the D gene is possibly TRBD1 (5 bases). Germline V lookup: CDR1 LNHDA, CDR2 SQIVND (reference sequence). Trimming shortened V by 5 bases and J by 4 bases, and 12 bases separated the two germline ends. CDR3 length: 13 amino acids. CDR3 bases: TGTGCCAGTAGTCTCAAAGACAGATACGAGCAGTACTTC. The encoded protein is CASSLKDRYEQYF. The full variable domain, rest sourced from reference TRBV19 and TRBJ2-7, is DGGITQSPKYLFRKEGQNVTLSCEQNLNHDAMYWYRQDPGQGLRLIYYSQIVNDFQKGDIAEGYSVSREKKESFPLTVTSAQKNPTAFYLCASSLKDRYEQYFGPGTRLTVT.

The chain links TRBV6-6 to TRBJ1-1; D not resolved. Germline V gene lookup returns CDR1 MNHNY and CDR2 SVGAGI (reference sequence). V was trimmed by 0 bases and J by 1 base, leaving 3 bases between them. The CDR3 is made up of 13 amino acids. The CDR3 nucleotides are TGTGCCAGCAGTTACTCGTCGAACACTGAAGCTTTCTTT. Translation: CASSYSSNTEAFF.

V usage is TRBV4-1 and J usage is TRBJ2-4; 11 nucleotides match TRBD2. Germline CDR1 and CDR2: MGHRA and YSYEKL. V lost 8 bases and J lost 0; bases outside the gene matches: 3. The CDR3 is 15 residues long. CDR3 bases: TGCGCCAGCGCGGGACTAGCGGTAGCCAAAAACATTCAGTACTTC. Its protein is CASAGLAVAKNIQYF.

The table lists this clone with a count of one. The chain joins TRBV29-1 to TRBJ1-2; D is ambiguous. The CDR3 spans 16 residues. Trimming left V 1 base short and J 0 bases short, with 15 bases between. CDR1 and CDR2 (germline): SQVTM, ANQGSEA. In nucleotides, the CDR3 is TGCAGCGTTGAAGCTTTAGGGATTACCTCTAACTATGGCTACACCTTC. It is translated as CSVEALGITSNYGYTF.

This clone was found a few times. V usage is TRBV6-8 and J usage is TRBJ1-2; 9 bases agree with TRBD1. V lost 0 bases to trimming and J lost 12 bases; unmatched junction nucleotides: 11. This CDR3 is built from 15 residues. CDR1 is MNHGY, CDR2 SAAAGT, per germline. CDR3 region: CASSYSGQGGVKNTF. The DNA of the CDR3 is TGTGCCAGCAGTTACTCGGGACAGGGAGGGGTGAAGAACACCTTC.

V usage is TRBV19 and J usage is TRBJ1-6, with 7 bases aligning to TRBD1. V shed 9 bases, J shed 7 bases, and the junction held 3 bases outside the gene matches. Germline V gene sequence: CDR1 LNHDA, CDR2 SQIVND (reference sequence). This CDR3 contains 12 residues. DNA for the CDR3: TGTGCCAGCTCGACAGGGAATTCACCCCTCCACTTT. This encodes CASSTGNSPLHF.

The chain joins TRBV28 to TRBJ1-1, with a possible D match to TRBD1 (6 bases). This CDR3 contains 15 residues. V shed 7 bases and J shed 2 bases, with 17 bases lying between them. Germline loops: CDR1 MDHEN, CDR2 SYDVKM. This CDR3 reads CASIVQGATNTEAFF. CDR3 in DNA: TGTGCCAGCATTGTACAGGGCGCGACTAACACTGAAGCTTTCTTT.

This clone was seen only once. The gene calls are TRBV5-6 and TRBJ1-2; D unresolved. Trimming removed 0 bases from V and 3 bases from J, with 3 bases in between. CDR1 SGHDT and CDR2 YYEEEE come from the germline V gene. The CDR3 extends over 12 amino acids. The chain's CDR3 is CASSLADYGYTF. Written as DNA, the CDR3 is TGTGCCAGCAGCTTGGCCGACTATGGCTACACCTTC.

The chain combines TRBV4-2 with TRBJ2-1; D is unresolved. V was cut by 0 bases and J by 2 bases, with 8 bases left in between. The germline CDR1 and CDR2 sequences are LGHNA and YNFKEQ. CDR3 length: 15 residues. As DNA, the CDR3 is TGTGCCAGCAGCCAAGAAATTCCTACCTACAATGAGCAGTTCTTC. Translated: CASSQEIPTYNEQFF.

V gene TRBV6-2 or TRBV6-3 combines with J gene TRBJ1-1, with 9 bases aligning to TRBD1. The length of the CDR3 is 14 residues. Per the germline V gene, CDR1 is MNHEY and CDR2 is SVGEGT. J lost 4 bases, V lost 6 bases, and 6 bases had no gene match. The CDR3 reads CASSPGTGFTEAFF. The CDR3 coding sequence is TGTGCCAGCAGCCCCGGGACAGGGTTCACTGAAGCTTTCTTT.

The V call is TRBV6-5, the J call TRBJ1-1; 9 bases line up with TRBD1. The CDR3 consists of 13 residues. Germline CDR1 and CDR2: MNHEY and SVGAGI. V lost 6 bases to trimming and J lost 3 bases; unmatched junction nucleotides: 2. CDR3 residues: CASSRTGDTEAFF. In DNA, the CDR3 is TGTGCCAGCAGCCGGACAGGGGACACTGAAGCTTTCTTT.

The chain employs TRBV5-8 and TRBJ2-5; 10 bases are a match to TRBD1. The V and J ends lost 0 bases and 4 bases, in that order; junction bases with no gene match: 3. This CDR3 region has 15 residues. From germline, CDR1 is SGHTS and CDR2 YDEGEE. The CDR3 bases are TGTGCCAGCAGCTTGGGGGACAGGGGAAGAGAGACCCAGTACTTC. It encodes CASSLGDRGRETQYF.